A single T cell receptor beta chain is shown here with its context. This specimen comes from a study of blood T cell repertoires in COVID-19. Overall study context: COVID-19 samples from acute and convalescent phases originated in the United States, Italy and Spain.

As processed by the authors: Using reference gene primer amplification, nucleated cell counts were estimated. The table came from immunoSEQ multiplex PCR; TCRdb's copy has only in-frame clones and leaves some out. The V and J calls and clone size are taken from that table; D and trimming were inferred from the DNA. The repertoire consists of fewer than 85,000 clones, with roughly four fifths occurring once and the leading ten covering 6.9%. This TCR was recovered from a man in his thirties or forties with COVID-19, enrolled during active disease. The sequenced material came from peripheral blood.

The CDR3 DNA is TGTGCCAGCAGCGTAAACAGTAACTATGGCTACACCTTC. Amino acids: CASSVNSNYGYTF. The rearrangement uses TRBV9 and TRBJ1-2; D unclear. The ends were cut back, 1 base at V and 1 base at J, with 5 bases in the middle. Per germline, CDR1 SGDLS and CDR2 YYNGEE. CDR3 length: 13 amino acids. The full variable domain, rest sourced from reference TRBV9 and TRBJ1-2, is DSGVTQTPKHLITATGQRVTLRCSPRSGDLSVYWYQQSLDQGLQFLIQYYNGEERAKGNILERFSAQQFPDLHSELNLSSLELGDSALYFCASSVNSNYGYTFGSGTRLTVV.